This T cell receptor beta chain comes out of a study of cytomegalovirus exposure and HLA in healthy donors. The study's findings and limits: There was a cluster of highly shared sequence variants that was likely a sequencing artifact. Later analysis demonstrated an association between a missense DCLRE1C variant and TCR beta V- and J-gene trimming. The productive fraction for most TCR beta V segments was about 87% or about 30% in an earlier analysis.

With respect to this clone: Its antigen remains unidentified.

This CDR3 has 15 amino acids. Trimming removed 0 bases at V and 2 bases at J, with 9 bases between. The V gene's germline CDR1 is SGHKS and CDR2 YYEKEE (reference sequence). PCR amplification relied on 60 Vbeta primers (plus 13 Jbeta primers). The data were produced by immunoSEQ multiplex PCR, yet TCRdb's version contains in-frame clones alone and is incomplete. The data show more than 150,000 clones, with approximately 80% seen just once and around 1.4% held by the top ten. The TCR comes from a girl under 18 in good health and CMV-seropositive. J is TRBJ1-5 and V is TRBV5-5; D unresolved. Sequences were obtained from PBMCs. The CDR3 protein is CASSLDPAGNQPQHF. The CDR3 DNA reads TGTGCCAGCAGCTTGGACCCGGCGGGCAATCAGCCCCAGCATTTT.